This entry lists 28 T cell receptor beta chains sequenced from one sample in a study of blood T cell repertoires in COVID-19. Sequencing used immunoSEQ multiplex PCR; TCRdb keeps in-frame clones, though not all of them. The data hold approximately 190,000 clones, with roughly four fifths observed a single time. Sequenced: peripheral blood. The receptor source for this set is a woman in her thirties or forties with acute or convalescent COVID-19.

The chain recombines TRBV5-1 with TRBJ2-3; 14 bases match TRBD2. The V and J ends lost 3 bases and 7 bases, in that order; junction bases with no gene match: 10. The CDR3 runs 17 residues. Germline V gene lookup returns CDR1 SGHRS and CDR2 YFSETQ. The CDR3 nucleotides are TGCGCCAGCAGCTCCGGGACTAGCGGGAGAGGTGTGAATACGCAGTATTTT. As protein: CASSSGTSGRGVNTQYF.

The rearrangement joins TRBV12-3 or TRBV12-4 to TRBJ2-5; 7 bases line up with TRBD2. CDR3 length: 13 residues. V gave up 6 bases and J gave up 2 bases; unmatched junction bases: 3. CDR3 residues: CASSREGQETQYF. CDR3 in DNA: TGTGCCAGCAGCAGGGAGGGACAAGAGACCCAGTACTTC.

The V and J genes are TRBV12-3 or TRBV12-4 and TRBJ2-7; D is perhaps TRBD2 (6 bases). V was pared by 6 bases and J by 6 bases, with 15 bases between. The CDR3 runs to 13 residues. The CDR3 protein is CASRGDSTSEQYF. CDR3 coding DNA: TGTGCCAGCAGGGGGGACTCTACAAGCGAGCAGTACTTC.

The chain employs TRBV3-1 (or the pseudogene TRBV3-2) and TRBJ1-6, with 7 bases aligning to TRBD1. Germline trimming cut 2 bases from V and 0 bases from J; bases unmatched to any gene: 10. CDR1 and CDR2 from the germline V gene are LGHDT and YNNKEL (reference sequence). CDR3 length equals 19 residues. The chain's CDR3 is CASSQIRGRRSSYNSPLHF. CDR3 nucleotides: TGTGCCAGCAGCCAAATAAGGGGGCGAAGGAGCTCCTATAATTCACCCCTCCACTTT.

The chain recombines TRBV15 with TRBJ1-2; D remains unclear. This CDR3 has 14 residues. Germline CDR1 reads LNHNV; CDR2 reads YYDKDF (reference sequence). V was cut by 0 bases and J by 4 bases, with 9 bases left in between. CDR3 nucleotides: TGTGCCACCAGCAGAGATTGGTCACTCTATGGCTACACCTTC. Translating it yields CATSRDWSLYGYTF. Looking up the rest from reference TRBV15 and TRBJ1-2 gives the full variable domain: DAMVIQNPRYQVTQFGKPVTLSCSQTLNHNVMYWYQQKSSQAPKLLFHYYDKDFNNEADTPDNFQSRRPNTSFCFLDIRSPGLGDTAMYLCATSRDWSLYGYTFGSGTRLTVV.

This chain uses TRBV27 with TRBJ2-3; D may be TRBD2 (5 bases). V was shortened by 4 bases and J by 1 base, with 18 bases between the two germline ends. This CDR3 has 17 residues. Germline-derived CDR1 and CDR2 are MNHEY and SMNVEV (reference sequence). CDR3 region: CASSYRLRRSGTDTQYF. In nucleotides, the CDR3 is TGTGCCAGCAGTTACCGACTACGAAGGTCGGGCACAGATACGCAGTATTTT.

The chain links TRBV5-8 to TRBJ2-7; 7 bases agree with TRBD2. Germline CDR1 is SGHTS and CDR2 is YDEGEE. The CDR3 has 15 residues. V lost 3 bases and J lost 3; bases outside the gene matches: 9. The CDR3 is CASSSRLAILYEQYF. CDR3 DNA sequence: TGTGCCAGCAGCTCCCGACTAGCAATTCTCTACGAGCAGTACTTC.

The chain carries TRBV9 and TRBJ1-3; TRBD1 is a possible D gene (6 bases). Germline V lookup: CDR1 SGDLS, CDR2 YYNGEE. The CDR3 contains 14 residues. V was clipped by 4 bases and J by 11 bases, with 19 bases between them. CDR3 sequence reads: CASSPRTESSPIYF. CDR3 in DNA: TGTGCCAGCAGCCCCCGGACAGAGTCGAGCCCCATATATTTT.

The chain carries TRBV2 and TRBJ1-2, with unresolved D. Germline V gene data show CDR1 as SNHLY and CDR2 as FYNNEI. The CDR3 length is 11 residues. Trimming left V 8 bases short and J 2 bases short, with 6 bases between. In nucleotides, the CDR3 is TGTGCCAGCGGCCGAAACTATGGCTACACCTTC. Its translation: CASGRNYGYTF.

The chain links TRBV5-1 to TRBJ2-1, with TRBD2 matching over 13 bases. Trimming cost V 3 bases and J 0 bases; bases outside gene matches: 6. CDR3 length: 18 residues. Germline V gene sequence: CDR1 SGHRS, CDR2 YFSETQ. Written as DNA, the CDR3 is TGCGCCAGCAGCTCCGGGACTAGCGGGACTCTCTCCTACAATGAGCAGTTCTTC. It codes for CASSSGTSGTLSYNEQFF.

The CDR3 nucleotides read TGCAGCGTTGCACAGGGGGAGTACGAGCAGTACTTC. This encodes CSVAQGEYEQYF. The chain combines TRBV29-1 with TRBJ2-7; 8 bases line up with TRBD1. Losses at the gene ends were 4 bases for V and 4 bases for J; bases not matched to a gene: 3. Germline values: CDR1 SQVTM, CDR2 ANQGSEA. There are 12 residues in the CDR3.

In the case of this clone: One junction end disagrees with the germline gene, perhaps due to a read error. The rearrangement links TRBV19 to TRBJ2-5; D gene uncertain. This CDR3 has 12 amino acids. Looked up from germline, CDR1 is LNHDA and CDR2 is SQIVND (reference sequence). The CDR3 DNA is TGTGCCAGTAGTATTGGTCTGGAGCCCCTAGACTTC. It is translated as CASSIGLEPLDF.

The rearrangement joins TRBV30 to TRBJ2-7, with 9 bases matching TRBD1. From germline, CDR1 is GTSNPN and CDR2 SVGIG (reference sequence). With V trimmed by 2 bases and J by 3 bases, 2 bases remained unmatched. The length of the CDR3 is 13 residues. DNA for the CDR3: TGTGCCTGGAGTATGGGACAGGGCTACGAGCAGTACTTC. Its protein is CAWSMGQGYEQYF.

This chain connects TRBV4-1 to TRBJ1-2; the D is unclear. The CDR3 has 15 amino acids. CDR1 is MGHRA and CDR2 is YSYEKL in the germline V gene. Between the trimmed V and J ends, which lost 0 bases and 5 bases, there was a span of 13 bases. This CDR3 is CASSQDPVAGYGYTF. The DNA for the CDR3 is TGCGCCAGCAGCCAAGACCCTGTGGCAGGATATGGCTACACCTTC.

The chain is built from TRBV19 and TRBJ1-3; no clear D gene. The ends were cut back, 5 bases at V and 0 bases at J, with 11 bases in the middle. From germline, CDR1 is LNHDA and CDR2 SQIVND (reference sequence). This CDR3 contains 15 residues. As DNA, the CDR3 is TGTGCCAGTAGTCCGGGTCATTACTCTGGAAACACCATATATTTT. Translated: CASSPGHYSGNTIYF.

The DNA for the CDR3 is TGTGCCAGCAGCGCGGTGGGGAACACTGAAGCTTTCTTT. Translation: CASSAVGNTEAFF. The chain couples TRBV21-1 to TRBJ1-1. TRBV21-1 is reported as a pseudogene. The CDR3 covers 13 residues.

V gene TRBV30 combines with J gene TRBJ1-4, with D unresolved. The CDR3 length is 12 residues. V dropped 0 bases and J dropped 7 bases, with 6 bases sitting between them. CDR1 GTSNPN and CDR2 SVGIG come from the germline V gene (reference sequence). CDR3 nucleotide sequence: TGTGCCTGGAGTGTAATTATTGAAAAACTGTTTTTT. It yields the protein CAWSVIIEKLFF.

V usage is TRBV6-1 and J usage is TRBJ1-2; possible D gene TRBD1, 5 bases. The V gene's germline CDR1 is MNHNS and CDR2 SASEGT. The CDR3 spans 14 residues. The V gene lost 1 base and the J gene lost 8 bases, with 14 bases spanning the gap. The CDR3 loop is CASSEGPDKGGYTF. CDR3 nucleotides: TGTGCCAGCAGTGAAGGACCGGACAAGGGCGGCTACACCTTC.

This chain joins TRBV7-9 and TRBJ1-2; 9 positions agree with TRBD1. Germline values: CDR1 SEHNR, CDR2 FQNEAQ (reference sequence). This CDR3 is 14 amino acids long. J lost 6 bases, V lost 8 bases, and 10 bases had no gene match. This CDR3 reads CASSLDRGHDGYTF. The CDR3 DNA reads as TGTGCCAGCTCGCTGGACAGGGGTCACGATGGCTACACCTTC. Using reference TRBV7-9 and TRBJ1-2 for the parts outside the CDR3, the full variable domain is DTGVSQNPRHKITKRGQNVTFRCDPISEHNRLYWYRQTLGQGPEFLTYFQNEAQLEKSRLLSDRFSAERPKGSFSTLEIQRTEQGDSAMYLCASSLDRGHDGYTFGSGTRLTVV.

This clone showed up just a few times. The CDR3 sequence: CATSDLPGLEGTDTQYF. The CDR3 DNA reads as TGTGCCACCAGTGACCTGCCGGGACTAGAGGGCACAGATACGCAGTATTTT. V and J are TRBV24-1 and TRBJ2-3; 8 bases match TRBD2. CDR1 KGHDR and CDR2 SFDVKD come from the germline V gene. The CDR3 consists of 17 residues. The V gene end was trimmed by 4 bases and the J gene end by 1 base; junction bases not matched to a gene: 9.

V gene TRBV19 combines with J gene TRBJ2-7; TRBD2 aligns across 9 bases. Trimming removed 7 bases from V and 2 bases from J; junction bases left unmatched: 9. This CDR3 comprises 15 residues. The V gene's germline CDR1 is LNHDA and CDR2 SQIVND (reference sequence). The CDR3 bases are TGTGCCAGTACCCCCGGGTCTAGCGGGACCTACGAGCAGTACTTC. Its protein product is CASTPGSSGTYEQYF.

The genes are TRBV9 and TRBJ1-6; no reliable D call. Germline V gene lookup returns CDR1 SGDLS and CDR2 YYNGEE. This CDR3 comprises 17 residues. V lost 3 bases and J 8 bases, leaving 21 bases between the germline ends. The CDR3 loop is CASSGPDILGGDSPLHF. The CDR3 bases are TGTGCCAGCAGCGGGCCCGACATTCTAGGCGGGGATTCACCCCTCCACTTT.

J is TRBJ1-1 and V is TRBV29-1; weak D call: TRBD1 (5 bases). CDR1 is SQVTM, CDR2 ANQGSEA, per germline. The V end lost 3 bases, the J end lost 4 bases, and 18 bases lay between the germline ends. The CDR3 contains 15 residues. Here the CDR3 reads CSVESPQGIGTEAFF. Written as DNA, the CDR3 is TGCAGCGTTGAGAGTCCCCAGGGTATCGGCACTGAAGCTTTCTTT. Using reference TRBV29-1 and TRBJ1-1 for the parts outside the CDR3, the full variable domain is SAVISQKPSRDICQRGTSLTIQCQVDSQVTMMFWYRQQPGQSLTLIATANQGSEATYESGFVIDKFPISRPNLTFSTLTVSNMSPEDSSIYLCSVESPQGIGTEAFFGQGTRLTVV.

The rearrangement links TRBV24-1 to TRBJ2-5; maybe TRBD1 (5 bases). Trimming cost V 4 bases and J 1 base, with 9 bases left between them. Per germline, CDR1 KGHDR and CDR2 SFDVKD. This CDR3 contains 14 residues. The CDR3 sequence is CATSDVTAQETQYF. CDR3 DNA sequence: TGTGCCACCAGTGACGTGACAGCCCAAGAGACCCAGTACTTC.

The rearrangement uses TRBV6-5 and TRBJ2-7; D might be TRBD1 (6 bases). V lost 5 bases, J lost 3 bases, and 11 bases lay in between. In germline, CDR1 is MNHEY, CDR2 SVGAGI. CDR3 length: 13 amino acids. For the CDR3, the DNA is TGTGCCAGCAGTAGACAGGTCAGCTACGAGCAGTACTTC. This gives the protein CASSRQVSYEQYF.

The rearrangement uses TRBV6-2 or TRBV6-3 and TRBJ2-7; D may be TRBD1 (5 bases). Germline V gene lookup returns CDR1 MNHEY and CDR2 SVGEGT. The V and J ends lost 2 bases and 5 bases respectively, with 13 bases between them. The CDR3 spans 14 residues. CDR3: CASSYDRPTDEQYF. The CDR3 DNA follows: TGTGCCAGCAGTTACGACAGACCCACGGACGAGCAGTACTTC.

V gene TRBV7-9 combines with J gene TRBJ2-2; 8 bases are a match to TRBD1. Germline values: CDR1 SEHNR, CDR2 FQNEAQ (reference sequence). The CDR3 runs 16 residues. J gave up 1 base and V 5 bases, and 6 bases lay outside the gene matches. The CDR3 coding sequence is TGTGCCAGCAGCCCCCTCGACAGGGGGAACACCGGGGAGCTGTTTTTT. Residues: CASSPLDRGNTGELFF.

V is TRBV28 and J is TRBJ1-4; 11 bases agree with TRBD1. Germline CDR1 is MDHEN and CDR2 is SYDVKM. The CDR3 spans 14 residues. With V trimmed by 11 bases and J by 0 bases, 2 bases remained unmatched. This CDR3 is CAGQGAATNEKLFF. The CDR3 region has the DNA TGTGCCGGACAGGGGGCGGCAACTAATGAAAAACTGTTTTTT.